Included here is one TCR beta chain sequence, with context. Antigen unknown. One junction end disagrees with the germline gene, perhaps due to a read error. This sample is drawn from a study of blood T cells in healthy people across ages. Study-wide points: With naive T cell percentage, TCR beta diversity showed a strong correlation.

Germline-derived CDR1 and CDR2 are LGHNA and YNFKEQ. The CDR3 totals 15 residues. Donors each provided around 9 milliliters of peripheral blood. A second 7 to 11 cycle PCR used barcoded and J-beta primers. With 12 random nucleotides, a template-switch adaptor tagged each individual cDNA molecule. TCRdb redid the calling of the 5' RACE reads with MiXCR, one entry per CDR3 protein. This sample has hundreds of thousands of distinct CDR3 sequences; about 34% occur once, and the top ten carry 10% to 15%. The sequence derives from a man aged 18-30 years in good health. Sequenced input: blood. The chain recombines TRBV4-2 with TRBJ2-5; possibly TRBD1 for D (5 bases). The CDR3 loop is CASSQDYRLQETRYF. Here the CDR3 DNA reads TGTGCCAGCAGCCAAGATTACAGGCTCCAAGAGACCCGGTACTTC.